This entry is about one T cell receptor beta chain. The antigen is not known. Germline CDR1 reads SGHAT; CDR2 reads FQNNGV. V shed 5 bases, J shed 9 bases, and the junction held 8 bases outside the gene matches. This CDR3 has 14 residues. Sequenced by immunoSEQ multiplex PCR; TCRdb stores in-frame clones only, minus some. The sample holds over 95,000 clones, approximately 84% seen once. The sample belongs to a study of T cell responses to AZD1222 COVID-19 vaccine. Notes on the study in general: Repertoires were collected only later (after the peak T cell response had occurred).

The receptor was isolated from an adult who received the AZD1222 COVID-19 vaccine. The source material was peripheral blood, sampled 28 days after the second AZD1222 dose. V is TRBV11-2 and J is TRBJ2-1; 9 bases align to TRBD2. The CDR3 here is CASSLLAGGFEQFF. CDR3 bases: TGTGCCAGCAGCCTACTAGCGGGTGGCTTTGAGCAGTTCTTC.